One sample yielded the 27 T cell receptor beta chains listed below, sequenced in a study of cytomegalovirus exposure and HLA in healthy donors. The PCR was carried out with 60 Vbeta primers and 13 Jbeta primers. Clones were read by immunoSEQ multiplex PCR, and TCRdb kept only the in-frame ones, dropping some. The sample consists of 130,000 or so clones, around 67% of them appearing once. Sequencing input: PBMCs. Receptors were obtained from a woman aged 35 to 49 in good health and CMV-seropositive.

The chain has TRBV28 and TRBJ2-1, with D perhaps matching TRBD1 (6 bases). V lost 5 bases and J lost 6, with 26 bases in between. This CDR3 has 18 residues. Germline-derived CDR1 and CDR2 are MDHEN and SYDVKM. The CDR3 DNA reads as TGTGCCAGCAGTGCGACACCCTCACAGGGTGAGGGGGTCAATGAGCAGTTCTTC. The encoded protein is CASSATPSQGEGVNEQFF. Drawing the rest from reference TRBV28 and TRBJ2-1, the complete variable domain is DVKVTQSSRYLVKRTGEKVFLECVQDMDHENMFWYRQDPGLGLRLIYFSYDVKMKEKGDIPEGYSVSREKKERFSLILESASTNQTSMYLCASSATPSQGEGVNEQFFGPGTRLTVL.

This clone was detected once. The chain has TRBV7-3 and TRBJ2-1, with 12 bases that match TRBD2. The CDR3 runs to 14 residues. J was trimmed by 6 bases and V by 5 bases; bases with no gene match: 2. The germline CDR1 and CDR2 sequences are SGHTA and FQGTGA. The CDR3 DNA reads TGTGCCAGCAGCCTGGGACTAGCGGGCAATGAGCAGTTCTTC. This gives the protein CASSLGLAGNEQFF.

This chain uses TRBV7-9 with TRBJ2-4; the match to TRBD1 covers 10 bases. CDR3 length equals 17 residues. CDR1 and CDR2 from the germline V gene are SEHNR and FQNEAQ (reference sequence). V shed 0 bases, J shed 6 bases, and the junction held 8 bases outside the gene matches. CDR3 loop: CASSLAQRQGAGNIQYF. The CDR3 region has the DNA TGTGCCAGCAGCTTAGCCCAACGACAGGGGGCGGGAAACATTCAGTACTTC.

V and J are TRBV5-4 and TRBJ1-2; 7 nucleotides match TRBD1. The CDR3 covers 13 residues. The V and J ends lost 3 bases and 4 bases, in that order; junction bases with no gene match: 3. Germline V lookup: CDR1 SGHNT, CDR2 YYREEE (reference sequence). CDR3 region: CASSSTGFYGYTF. CDR3 sequence (DNA): TGTGCCAGCAGCTCGACAGGGTTCTATGGCTACACCTTC.

The sample holds a few counts of this clone. Germline is not matched at one junction end, which may reflect a read error. The chain links TRBV7-9 to TRBJ2-7, with 7 bases aligning to TRBD1. Germline assignment: CDR1 SEHNR and CDR2 FQNEAQ (reference sequence). This CDR3 has 12 residues. CDR3 coding DNA: TGTTCCAGCAGTCAGGGGGTCTACGAGCAGTACTTC. Translating gives CSSSQGVYEQYF.

On this clone itself: At one end the junction does not follow the germline gene, possibly because of a read error. This chain links TRBV30 with TRBJ1-2; no clear D gene. This CDR3 has 13 amino acids. Per germline, CDR1 GTSNPN and CDR2 SVGIG (reference sequence). The CDR3 sequence: CAWKSERRGLWNF. The CDR3 nucleotides read TGTGCCTGGAAATCCGAAAGGAGAGGACTATGGAACTTC.

This clone was seen only a few times. The V call is TRBV5-4, the J call TRBJ2-3, with 10 bases identical to TRBD2. This CDR3 spans 16 amino acids. The trim removed 4 bases at V and 2 bases at J, leaving 7 bases unmatched. Germline V gene data show CDR1 as SGHNT and CDR2 as YYREEE (reference sequence). CDR3 in amino acids: CASSPGTSVITDTQYF. In DNA form, the CDR3 reads TGTGCCAGCAGCCCAGGGACTAGCGTTATCACAGATACGCAGTATTTT.

A single count supports this clone. Here the CDR3 reads CASSSGLANTGELFF. CDR3 nucleotides: TGTGCCAGCAGCTCGGGACTAGCGAACACCGGGGAGCTGTTTTTT. The genes are TRBV7-3 and TRBJ2-2; TRBD2 matches 8 bases. V shed 4 bases and J 0 bases; nucleotides not matched to a gene: 1. The CDR3 runs 15 residues. The germline V gene has CDR1 SGHTA and CDR2 FQGTGA.

This clone was observed a few times. The chain's CDR3 is CASSEPGLAGGPLTNEQFF. The CDR3 DNA sequence: TGCGCCAGCAGTGAACCGGGACTAGCGGGGGGGCCCCTCACGAATGAGCAGTTCTTC. V gene TRBV23-1 combines with J gene TRBJ2-1; 16 positions agree with TRBD2. TRBV23-1 counts as an open reading frame of uncertain function. There are 19 residues in the CDR3. V was clipped by 5 bases and J by 7 bases; unmatched bases: 14.

Relative to its sample, this clone is medium-sized. The rearrangement joins TRBV6-4 to TRBJ2-5; tentatively, D is TRBD2 (5 bases). This CDR3 has 15 residues. With 6 bases removed from V and 4 bases from J, the gap between germline ends came to 18 bases. CDR1 and CDR2 from the germline V gene are MRHNA and SNTAGT. CDR3 residues: CASSSTPGSLETQYF. The CDR3 DNA sequence: TGTGCCAGCAGCTCGACTCCGGGATCATTAGAGACCCAGTACTTC.

This clone has just a few counts. The chain has TRBV7-2 and TRBJ2-1, with D perhaps TRBD2 (6 bases). The germline CDR1 and CDR2 sequences are SGHTA and FQGNSA. V lost 4 bases to trimming and J lost 6 bases, with 22 bases between them. This CDR3 is 17 amino acids long. The CDR3 is CASSSSALEGRTNEQFF. CDR3 nucleotide sequence: TGTGCCAGCAGCTCTTCCGCGCTCGAGGGGAGGACCAATGAGCAGTTCTTC.

The chain joins TRBV7-2 to TRBJ2-1, with a tentative D call TRBD2 (6 bases). The germline gives CDR1 SGHTA, CDR2 FQGNSA. V was cut by 5 bases and J by 4 bases, with 12 bases left in between. This CDR3 spans 14 amino acids. CDR3 region: CASSHGSSYNEQFF. CDR3 bases: TGTGCCAGCAGCCACGGGAGTTCGTACAATGAGCAGTTCTTC.

This rearrangement joins TRBV4-3 to TRBJ2-2, with D possibly being TRBD2 (5 bases). V dropped 2 bases and J dropped 4 bases, with 17 bases sitting between them. The CDR3 covers 17 residues. CDR1 and CDR2 from the germline V gene are LGHNA and YSLEER. The DNA for the CDR3 is TGCGCCAGCAGCCAATCCTTTCGTGGCGCGGGCACCGGGGAGCTGTTTTTT. This sequence encodes CASSQSFRGAGTGELFF.

The V gene is TRBV4-1, the J gene TRBJ1-5; 9 bases map to TRBD1. This CDR3 has 18 amino acids. Germline CDR1 reads MGHRA; CDR2 reads YSYEKL. The J segment lost 6 bases and the V segment lost 0 bases, leaving 12 bases of the junction unmatched. CDR3 sequence (DNA): TGCGCCAGCAGCCAAGAAAGAATGACAGGGGGGCTCGTTCAGCCCCAGCATTTT. Amino acid sequence: CASSQERMTGGLVQPQHF.

The rearrangement uses TRBV6-5 and TRBJ1-1; 9 bases match TRBD1. The CDR3 runs to 15 residues. V dropped 4 bases and J dropped 3; count of bases not matched to a gene: 6. Germline loops: CDR1 MNHEY, CDR2 SVGAGI. The chain's CDR3 is CASSSTGTGYTEAFF. DNA of the CDR3: TGTGCCAGCAGTTCAACCGGGACAGGGTACACTGAAGCTTTCTTT.

Points on this clone: The junction and the germline gene differ at one end; a read error may be behind it. J is TRBJ1-2 and V is TRBV28; 7 nucleotides line up with TRBD1. The CDR3 is made up of 14 amino acids. The germline CDR1 and CDR2 sequences are MDHEN and SYDVKM. CDR3 nucleotide sequence: TGTGTCAGCAGTCCCGGGACAGCCGGCTATGGCTACACCTTC. The encoded protein is CVSSPGTAGYGYTF.

This clone was observed a single time. V and J are TRBV28 and TRBJ1-1; D uncertain. The CDR3 length is 16 residues. Germline V CDR1 and CDR2: MDHEN, SYDVKM. V shed 5 bases and J shed 2 bases, with 18 bases lying between them. CDR3 sequence: CASSSPRRRLNTEAFF. The CDR3 DNA sequence: TGTGCCAGCAGTAGCCCCCGTCGGAGGCTAAACACTGAAGCTTTCTTT.

This clone was seen just once. The chain uses TRBV6-5 and TRBJ2-3; D is unclear. This CDR3 spans 11 amino acids. Between the trimmed V and J ends, which lost 10 bases and 2 bases, there was a span of 7 bases. Per the germline V gene, CDR1 is MNHEY and CDR2 is SVGAGI. The CDR3 reads CATRNTDTQYF. The CDR3, as DNA: TGTGCCACCCGTAACACAGATACGCAGTATTTT.

V is TRBV14 and J is TRBJ2-1; TRBD1 matches 10 bases. V lost 0 bases, J lost 7 bases, and 6 bases stayed unmatched. The CDR3 consists of 16 residues. Germline CDR1 and CDR2: SGHDN and FVKESK. The CDR3 DNA reads as TGTGCCAGCAGCCAAGAGGACAGGGGGTCAATGAATGAGCAGTTCTTC. Translation: CASSQEDRGSMNEQFF.

This rearrangement joins TRBV19 to TRBJ2-5; a weak D match, TRBD1 (6 bases). CDR1 is LNHDA and CDR2 is SQIVND in the germline V gene (reference sequence). This CDR3 comprises 16 residues. V was clipped by 6 bases and J by 2 bases, with 19 bases between them. The CDR3 sequence is CASSPGPGTQQETQYF. The CDR3 region has the DNA TGTGCCAGTAGCCCTGGACCCGGGACACAACAAGAGACCCAGTACTTC.

The chain is built from TRBV19 and TRBJ2-5; possibly TRBD2 for D (6 bases). Germline loops: CDR1 LNHDA, CDR2 SQIVND (reference sequence). This CDR3 is 14 amino acids long. Trimming cost V 3 bases and J 5 bases, with 13 bases left between them. The CDR3 is CASSIGRGAETQYF. CDR3 coding DNA: TGTGCCAGTAGTATTGGCCGCGGGGCGGAGACCCAGTACTTC.

V and J are TRBV27 and TRBJ1-1, with a possible D match to TRBD1 (5 bases). Trimming removed 6 bases at V and 4 bases at J, with 9 bases between. The CDR3 contains 12 residues. Germline V gives CDR1 MNHEY, CDR2 SMNVEV (reference sequence). The CDR3 is CASRGGVTEAFF. As DNA, the CDR3 is TGTGCCAGCAGGGGAGGGGTCACTGAAGCTTTCTTT.

The V and J genes are TRBV2 and TRBJ1-1; a weak D match, TRBD1 (5 bases). Germline lookup yields CDR1 SNHLY and CDR2 FYNNEI. There are 14 residues in the CDR3. Between the trimmed V and J ends, which lost 4 bases and 1 base, there was a span of 10 bases. CDR3 protein: CASSAATENTEAFF. The DNA for the CDR3 is TGTGCCAGCAGTGCGGCGACAGAGAACACTGAAGCTTTCTTT.

J is TRBJ2-7 and V is TRBV7-2, with a possible D match to TRBD2 (6 bases). Germline V gene sequence: CDR1 SGHTA, CDR2 FQGNSA. Trimming removed 4 bases at V and 6 bases at J, with 19 bases between. The CDR3 covers 15 residues. The CDR3 DNA follows: TGTGCCAGCAGCTCCCCGGGACGGGGAGGTGGCGAGCAGTACTTC. This sequence encodes CASSSPGRGGGEQYF.

The rearrangement joins TRBV6-1 to TRBJ2-5; 7 bases line up with TRBD1. The V segment lost 3 bases and the J segment 6 bases; nucleotides outside the gene matches: 10. This CDR3 comprises 15 residues. CDR1 and CDR2 (germline): MNHNS, SASEGT. CDR3 coding DNA: TGTGCCAGCAGTGAGCAGGGGGTTGGTGGAAAGACCCAGTACTTC. This gives the protein CASSEQGVGGKTQYF.

The chain recombines TRBV11-2 with TRBJ2-5; D is undetermined. The germline CDR1 and CDR2 sequences are SGHAT and FQNNGV. The CDR3 sequence is 16 residues long. The V end lost 0 bases, the J end lost 3 bases, and 14 bases lay between the germline ends. CDR3 nucleotide sequence: TGTGCCAGCAGCTTAGAATTGTTGGGCGCAAAAGAGACCCAGTACTTC. This codes for CASSLELLGAKETQYF.

V gene TRBV30 combines with J gene TRBJ1-1; D is unresolved. This CDR3 has 15 residues. CDR1 and CDR2 (germline): GTSNPN, SVGIG (reference sequence). V was trimmed by 4 bases and J by 1 base, leaving 16 bases between them. CDR3 nucleotide sequence: TGTGCCTGGACTGTCTCTGGACGGGGGAACACTGAAGCTTTCTTT. Translating gives CAWTVSGRGNTEAFF.